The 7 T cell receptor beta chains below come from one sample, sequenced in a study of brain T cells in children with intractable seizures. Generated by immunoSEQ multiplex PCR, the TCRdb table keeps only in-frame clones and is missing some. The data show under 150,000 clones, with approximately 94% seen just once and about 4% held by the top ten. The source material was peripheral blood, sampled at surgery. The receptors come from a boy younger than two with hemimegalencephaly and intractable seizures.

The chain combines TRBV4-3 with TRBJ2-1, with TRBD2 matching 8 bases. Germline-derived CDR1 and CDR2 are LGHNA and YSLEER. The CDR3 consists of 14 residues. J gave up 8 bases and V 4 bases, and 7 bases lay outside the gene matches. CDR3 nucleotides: TGCGCCAGCAGCCGGGCGGGAGGAATGGATGAGCAGTTCTTC. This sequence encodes CASSRAGGMDEQFF.

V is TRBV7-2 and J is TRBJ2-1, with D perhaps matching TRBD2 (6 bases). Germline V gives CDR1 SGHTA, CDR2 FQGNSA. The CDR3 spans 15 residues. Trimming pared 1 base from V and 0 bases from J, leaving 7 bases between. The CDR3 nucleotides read TGTGCCAGCAGCTTAGACGGGAGCTCCTACAATGAGCAGTTCTTC. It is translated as CASSLDGSSYNEQFF. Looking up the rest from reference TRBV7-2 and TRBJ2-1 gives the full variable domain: GAGVSQSPSNKVTEKGKDVELRCDPISGHTALYWYRQSLGQGLEFLIYFQGNSAPDKSGLPSDRFSAERTGGSVSTLTIQRTQQEDSAVYLCASSLDGSSYNEQFFGPGTRLTVL.

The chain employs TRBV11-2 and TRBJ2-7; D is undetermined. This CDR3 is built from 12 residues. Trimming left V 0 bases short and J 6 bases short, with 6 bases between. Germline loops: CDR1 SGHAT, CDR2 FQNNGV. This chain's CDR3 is CASSLDLSEQYF. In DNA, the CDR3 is TGTGCCAGCAGCTTAGACCTCAGCGAGCAGTACTTC.

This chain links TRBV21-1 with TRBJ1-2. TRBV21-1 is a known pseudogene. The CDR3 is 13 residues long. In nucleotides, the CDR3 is TGTGCCAGCAGCATAAAGGGGAGCCATGGCTACACCTTC. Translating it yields CASSIKGSHGYTF.

The CDR3 DNA follows: TGTGCCAGTAGTAGTGGACAGACCCGCTACGAGCAGTACTTC. It specifies CASSSGQTRYEQYF. V usage is TRBV19 and J usage is TRBJ2-7; D perhaps matches TRBD1 (6 bases). Trimming left V 4 bases short and J 3 bases short, with 13 bases between. This CDR3 has 14 residues. Germline V gene sequence: CDR1 LNHDA, CDR2 SQIVND (reference sequence).

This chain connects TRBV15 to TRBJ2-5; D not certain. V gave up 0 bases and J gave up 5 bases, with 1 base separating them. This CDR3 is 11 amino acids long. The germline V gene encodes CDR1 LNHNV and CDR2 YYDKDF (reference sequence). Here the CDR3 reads CATSREETQYF. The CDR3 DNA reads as TGTGCCACCAGCAGAGAGGAGACCCAGTACTTC.

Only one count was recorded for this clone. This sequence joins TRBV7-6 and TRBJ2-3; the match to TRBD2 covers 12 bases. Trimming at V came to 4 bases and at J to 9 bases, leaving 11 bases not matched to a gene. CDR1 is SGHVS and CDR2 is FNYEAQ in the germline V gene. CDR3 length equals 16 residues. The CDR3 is CASSSPTSGRIHTQYF. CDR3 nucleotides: TGTGCCAGCAGCTCGCCGACTAGCGGGAGAATCCACACGCAGTATTTT. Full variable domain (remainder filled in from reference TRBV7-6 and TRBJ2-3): GAGVSQSPRYKVTKRGQDVALRCDPISGHVSLYWYRQALGQGPEFLTYFNYEAQQDKSGLPNDRFSAERPEGSISTLTIQRTEQRDSAMYRCASSSPTSGRIHTQYFGPGTRLTVL.